What follows is one T cell receptor (beta chain) and its context. Its antigen specificity is not known. No much larger clone exists at a distance of one base, and base qualities are not known. Preparation of the library involved the immunoSEQ multiplex PCR assay. In its TCRdb copy, this immuneACCESS table keeps in-frame sequences only and misses some clones. Where compared with another copy, unresolved V genes explain less than half of these, and the others have no known cause. The sample includes over 120,000 clones, with 85% to 95% observed a single time. In total, the top ten clones hold 14% of the sample. The sample originates from a study of control samples from healthy donors and cancer patients (dated by TCRdb to 2018 to 2021). From its cysteine to its phenylalanine, the CDR3 spans 15 amino acids. Only the CDR3 DNA stays, 45 bases, in frame from base 1. CDR1 LNHDA and CDR2 SQIVND were looked up in the germline V gene (reference sequence). V and J are truncated by 3 bases and 10 bases respectively, leaving an intervening sequence of 19 bases.

This clonotype was sampled from a man aged 60 to 75 with colorectal cancer. Sample: PBMCs. The chain links TRBV19 with TRBJ1-5; no D segment can be confidently identified. The DNA sequence is as follows: TGTGCCAGTAGTATGGTCGGCGCGGGCCGAGGTCCCCAGCATTTT. Translated, this gives CASSMVGAGRGPQHF.